This T cell receptor (beta chain) appears in the sequencing data of a study of CD8 T cells in Susac syndrome. cDNA came from 0.5 to 1 ug RNA primed by random hexamers. TCRdb reanalysed the immunoSEQ multiplex PCR reads using MiXCR and keeps one entry per CDR3 protein. The sample holds 300,000 or so distinct CDR3 sequences, just over 90% seen once. The V and J ends lost 5 bases and 7 bases, in that order; junction bases with no gene match: 8. This CDR3 contains 14 residues. CDR1 and CDR2 (germline): KGHDR, SFDVKD. The chain carries TRBV24-1 and TRBJ2-3; 7 bases line up with TRBD2. This receptor was obtained from a human donor with multiple sclerosis. Material: CD4+ T cells from PBMCs. The CDR3 coding sequence is TGTGCCACCAGTGGGACTAGAGGGACGCATACGCAGTATTTT. Its protein is CATSGTRGTHTQYF.